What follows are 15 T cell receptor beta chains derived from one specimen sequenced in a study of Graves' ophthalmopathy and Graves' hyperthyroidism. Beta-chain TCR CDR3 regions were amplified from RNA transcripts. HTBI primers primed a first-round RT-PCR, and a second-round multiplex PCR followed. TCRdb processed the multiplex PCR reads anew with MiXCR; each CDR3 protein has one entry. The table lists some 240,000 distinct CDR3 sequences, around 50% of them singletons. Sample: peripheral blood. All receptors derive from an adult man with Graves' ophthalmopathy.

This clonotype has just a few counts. CDR3 protein: CASSESLAGEETQYF. In DNA form, the CDR3 reads TGTGCCAGCAGTGAATCCCTCGCAGGGGAAGAGACCCAGTACTTC. V gene TRBV2 combines with J gene TRBJ2-5; tentatively, D is TRBD1 (6 bases). Deletions cut 2 bases from V and 3 bases from J, with 13 bases between. The CDR3 has 15 amino acids. Germline CDR1 and CDR2: SNHLY and FYNNEI.

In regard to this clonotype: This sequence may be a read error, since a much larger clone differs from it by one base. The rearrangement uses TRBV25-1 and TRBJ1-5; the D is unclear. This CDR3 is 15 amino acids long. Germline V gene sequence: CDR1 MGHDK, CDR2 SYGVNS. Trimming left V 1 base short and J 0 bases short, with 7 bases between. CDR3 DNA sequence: TGTGCCAGCAGTGAATTTATTGATAGCAATCAGCCCCAGCATTTT. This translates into CASSEFIDSNQPQHF.

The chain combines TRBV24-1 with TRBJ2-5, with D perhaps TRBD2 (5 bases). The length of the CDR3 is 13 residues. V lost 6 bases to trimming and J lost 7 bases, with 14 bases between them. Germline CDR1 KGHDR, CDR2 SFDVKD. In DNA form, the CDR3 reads TGTGCCACCAGTCAAGAGCCCCGGGGGACCCAGTACTTC. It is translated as CATSQEPRGTQYF.

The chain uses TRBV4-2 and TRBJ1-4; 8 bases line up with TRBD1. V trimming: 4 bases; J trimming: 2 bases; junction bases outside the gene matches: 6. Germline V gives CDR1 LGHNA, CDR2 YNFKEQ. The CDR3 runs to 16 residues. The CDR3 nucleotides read TGTGCCAGCAGCCCGCCCAGGACAGGGACTAATGAAAAACTGTTTTTT. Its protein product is CASSPPRTGTNEKLFF.

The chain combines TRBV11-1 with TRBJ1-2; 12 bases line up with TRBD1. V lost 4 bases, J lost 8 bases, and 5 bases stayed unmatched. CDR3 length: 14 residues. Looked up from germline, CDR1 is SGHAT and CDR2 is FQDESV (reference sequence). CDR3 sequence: CASSSGQGAQGYTF. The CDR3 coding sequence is TGTGCCAGCAGCTCGGGACAGGGGGCTCAGGGCTACACCTTC. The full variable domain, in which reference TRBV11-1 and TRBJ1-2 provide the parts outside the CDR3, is EAEVAQSPRYKITEKSQAVAFWCDPISGHATLYWYRQILGQGPELLVQFQDESVVDDSQLPKDRFSAERLKGVDSTLKIQPAELGDSAMYLCASSSGQGAQGYTFGSGTRLTVV.

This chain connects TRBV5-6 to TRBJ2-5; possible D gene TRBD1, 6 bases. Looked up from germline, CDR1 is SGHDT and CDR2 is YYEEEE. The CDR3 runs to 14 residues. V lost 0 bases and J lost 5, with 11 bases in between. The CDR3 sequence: CASSLGRQAETQYF. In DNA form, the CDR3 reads TGTGCCAGCAGCTTGGGGAGACAGGCGGAGACCCAGTACTTC.

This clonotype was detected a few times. The DNA for the CDR3 is TGCAGCGTTACAGGGGATAGAGAGCAGTACTTC. Residues: CSVTGDREQYF. The chain links TRBV29-1 to TRBJ2-7, with 7 positions matching TRBD1. Germline CDR1 and CDR2: SQVTM and ANQGSEA. CDR3 size: 11 residues. With V trimmed by 5 bases and J by 7 bases, 5 bases remained unmatched.

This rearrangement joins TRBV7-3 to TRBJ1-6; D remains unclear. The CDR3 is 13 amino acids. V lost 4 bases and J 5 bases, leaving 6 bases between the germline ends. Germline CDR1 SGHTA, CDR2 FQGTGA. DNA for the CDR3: TGTGCCAGCAGCTCTATCCATAATTCACCCCTCCACTTT. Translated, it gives CASSSIHNSPLHF.

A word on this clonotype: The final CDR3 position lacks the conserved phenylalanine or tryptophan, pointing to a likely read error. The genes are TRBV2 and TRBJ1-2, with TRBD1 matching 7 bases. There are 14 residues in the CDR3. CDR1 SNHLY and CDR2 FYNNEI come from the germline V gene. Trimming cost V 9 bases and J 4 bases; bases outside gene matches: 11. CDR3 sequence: CASLLSGQRYGYTV. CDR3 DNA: TGTGCCAGTCTGCTATCGGGACAGCGCTATGGCTACACCGTC.

The CDR3 coding sequence is TGTGCCAGCAGCTTAGTCCTAGCGGGGGGGCCCACCACCGGGGAGCTGTTTTTT. Its translation is CASSLVLAGGPTTGELFF. The chain has TRBV7-2 and TRBJ2-2; 12 bases line up with TRBD2. Germline loops: CDR1 SGHTA, CDR2 FQGNSA. This CDR3 has 18 residues. The V and J ends lost 1 base and 4 bases, in that order; junction bases with no gene match: 7. Supplemented by reference TRBV7-2 and TRBJ2-2, the full variable domain reads GAGVSQSPSNKVTEKGKDVELRCDPISGHTALYWYRQSLGQGLEFLIYFQGNSAPDKSGLPSDRFSAERTGGSVSTLTIQRTQQEDSAVYLCASSLVLAGGPTTGELFFGEGSRLTVL.

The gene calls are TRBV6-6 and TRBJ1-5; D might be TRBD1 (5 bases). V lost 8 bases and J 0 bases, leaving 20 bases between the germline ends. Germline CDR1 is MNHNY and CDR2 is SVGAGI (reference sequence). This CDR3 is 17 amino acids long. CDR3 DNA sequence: TGTGCCAGCGCCAAACGAGGGACGGGATATAGCAATCAGCCCCAGCATTTT. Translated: CASAKRGTGYSNQPQHF.

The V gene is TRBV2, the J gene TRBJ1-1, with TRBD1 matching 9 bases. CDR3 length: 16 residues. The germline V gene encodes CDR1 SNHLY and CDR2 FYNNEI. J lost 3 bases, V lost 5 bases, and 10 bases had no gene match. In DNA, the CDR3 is TGTGCCAGCAGTCCCACAGGGGGCTTGGGGGACACTGAAGCTTTCTTT. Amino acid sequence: CASSPTGGLGDTEAFF.

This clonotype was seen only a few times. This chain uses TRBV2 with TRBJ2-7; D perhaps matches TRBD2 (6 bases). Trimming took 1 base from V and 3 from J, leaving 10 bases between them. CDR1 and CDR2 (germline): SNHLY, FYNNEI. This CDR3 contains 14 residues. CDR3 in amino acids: CASSEGLVDYEQYF. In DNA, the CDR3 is TGTGCCAGCAGTGAAGGACTAGTTGACTACGAGCAGTACTTC.

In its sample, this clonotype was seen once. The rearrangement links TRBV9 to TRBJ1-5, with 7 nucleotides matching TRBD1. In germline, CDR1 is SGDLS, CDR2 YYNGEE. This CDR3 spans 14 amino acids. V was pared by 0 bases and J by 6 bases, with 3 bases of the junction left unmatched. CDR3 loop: CASSVEGAGQPQHF. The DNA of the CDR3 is TGTGCCAGCAGCGTAGAGGGGGCGGGTCAGCCCCAGCATTTT.

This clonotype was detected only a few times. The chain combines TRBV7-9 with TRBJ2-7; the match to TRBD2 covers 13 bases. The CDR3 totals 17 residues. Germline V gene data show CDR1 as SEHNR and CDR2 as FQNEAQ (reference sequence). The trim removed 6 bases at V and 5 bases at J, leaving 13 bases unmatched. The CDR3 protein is CASSPNPGLAGYDEQYF. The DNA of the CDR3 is TGTGCCAGCAGTCCCAATCCGGGACTAGCGGGATACGACGAGCAGTACTTC.